The 18 T cell receptor beta chains listed next were all sequenced from one sample in a study of blood T cell repertoires in COVID-19. Profiled with immunoSEQ multiplex PCR; TCRdb holds only in-frame clones, not every one. The sample lists roughly 190,000 clones, approximately 90% occurring once. The sample taken for sequencing was peripheral blood. These receptors were obtained from a middle-aged man with active or convalescent COVID-19.

This chain links TRBV27 with TRBJ1-6; the D is unclear. Trimming took off 4 bases at V and 7 bases at J, with 11 bases between the two ends. Germline V gene sequence: CDR1 MNHEY, CDR2 SMNVEV (reference sequence). This CDR3 spans 14 amino acids. The CDR3 coding sequence is TGTGCCAGCAGTTCGCCGGGAGAGAATTCACCCCTCCACTTT. This sequence encodes CASSSPGENSPLHF.

The chain couples TRBV7-6 to TRBJ2-7, with 8 bases that match TRBD2. This CDR3 has 14 amino acids. After removal of 5 bases from V and 2 bases from J, the junction contained 5 bases not matched to a gene. Germline CDR1 SGHVS, CDR2 FNYEAQ. The CDR3, as DNA: TGTGCCAGCAGCCGCTCGGGGGGGGCCTACGAGCAGTACTTC. Its protein is CASSRSGGAYEQYF.

This clone showed up just once. The junction shows a germline mismatch at one end, possibly a read error. The chain couples TRBV7-2 to TRBJ2-5, with 14 bases matching TRBD2. Germline V CDR1 and CDR2: SGHTA, FQGNSA. CDR3 length: 15 amino acids. The CDR3 coding sequence is TGTGCCAGCAGCTCAAGATCGACTAGCGGGGGGGCTACCAACTTC. Translating gives CASSSRSTSGGATNF.

This rearrangement joins TRBV5-1 to TRBJ1-4; 9 bases align to TRBD1. V was pared by 5 bases and J by 6 bases, with 5 bases of the junction left unmatched. Germline-derived CDR1 and CDR2 are SGHRS and YFSETQ. This CDR3 has 14 residues. The CDR3 sequence is CASSPGTGHEKLFF. The CDR3 DNA is TGCGCCAGCAGTCCCGGGACAGGGCATGAAAAACTGTTTTTT.

CDR3 coding DNA: TGTGCCAGCAGCCCCGACGGGTGGGCAACTAATGAAAAACTGTTTTTT. It encodes CASSPDGWATNEKLFF. The rearrangement joins TRBV5-4 to TRBJ1-4; D gene unclear. V shed 4 bases and J shed 0 bases, with 13 bases lying between them. The CDR3 loop spans 16 amino acids. Germline V gene lookup returns CDR1 SGHNT and CDR2 YYREEE (reference sequence).

This chain joins TRBV5-1 and TRBJ1-4, with D hard to call. Germline assignment: CDR1 SGHRS and CDR2 YFSETQ. The CDR3 consists of 15 residues. V lost 0 bases and J lost 5, with 11 bases in between. The CDR3 nucleotides are TGCGCCAGCAGCTTGGGGTTGGAGAAAAATGAAAAACTGTTTTTT. Its protein is CASSLGLEKNEKLFF. The whole variable domain, filled in from reference TRBV5-1 and TRBJ1-4, reads KAGVTQTPRYLIKTRGQQVTLSCSPISGHRSVSWYQQTPGQGLQFLFEYFSETQRNKGNFPGRFSGRQFSNSRSEMNVSTLELGDSALYLCASSLGLEKNEKLFFGSGTQLSVL.

V and J are TRBV30 and TRBJ2-7; TRBD2 matches 8 bases. The V gene's germline CDR1 is GTSNPN and CDR2 SVGIG (reference sequence). This CDR3 is built from 13 residues. J gave up 3 bases and V 3 bases, and 4 bases lay outside the gene matches. In nucleotides, the CDR3 is TGTGCCTGGAGGGTAAGCGGGAGCTACGAGCAGTACTTC. Translated: CAWRVSGSYEQYF.

The chain joins TRBV28 to TRBJ2-7; the match to TRBD1 covers 7 bases. Germline values: CDR1 MDHEN, CDR2 SYDVKM. This CDR3 region has 15 residues. Trimming at V came to 3 bases and at J to 6 bases, leaving 11 bases not matched to a gene. The CDR3 reads CASSFPQGQTIEQYF. In DNA, the CDR3 is TGTGCCAGCAGTTTCCCCCAGGGACAGACAATCGAGCAGTACTTC. Full variable domain (remainder filled in from reference TRBV28 and TRBJ2-7): DVKVTQSSRYLVKRTGEKVFLECVQDMDHENMFWYRQDPGLGLRLIYFSYDVKMKEKGDIPEGYSVSREKKERFSLILESASTNQTSMYLCASSFPQGQTIEQYFGPGTRLTVT.

The rearrangement links TRBV7-8 to TRBJ1-5, with D possibly matching TRBD1 (5 bases). With 1 base removed from V and 5 bases from J, the gap between germline ends came to 18 bases. Germline V gene lookup returns CDR1 SGHVS and CDR2 FQNEAQ. CDR3 length: 17 residues. In nucleotides, the CDR3 is TGTGCCAGCAGCTTAGGTCTGAGGCAGGGTCAGGATCAGCCCCAGCATTTT. It encodes CASSLGLRQGQDQPQHF.

The gene calls are TRBV29-1 and TRBJ1-3; tentative D call: TRBD1 (5 bases). The length of the CDR3 is 15 residues. Trimming left V 1 base short and J 4 bases short, with 14 bases between. Germline CDR1 SQVTM, CDR2 ANQGSEA. The CDR3 region has the DNA TGCAGCGTTGAAGCCGCAGACAGATGGGGAAACACCATATATTTT. Protein: CSVEAADRWGNTIYF.

The table lists this clone with a count of one. The V gene is TRBV2, the J gene TRBJ1-6, with D possibly being TRBD1 (6 bases). The CDR3 consists of 16 residues. The germline gives CDR1 SNHLY, CDR2 FYNNEI. The V gene lost 4 bases and the J gene lost 10 bases, with 20 bases spanning the gap. The CDR3 spells CASSVRKGDRPSPLHF. The CDR3 nucleotides read TGTGCCAGCAGTGTAAGGAAGGGGGATAGGCCCTCACCCCTCCACTTT.

This chain joins TRBV19 and TRBJ2-7, with 10 positions matching TRBD1. The CDR3 spans 19 residues. Germline CDR1 is LNHDA and CDR2 is SQIVND (reference sequence). Germline trimming cut 0 bases from V and 3 bases from J; bases unmatched to any gene: 14. CDR3 bases: TGTGCCAGTAGTATAGAGTGGTGTGCGTGGCGGGACAGGGGCTACGAGCAGTACTTC. Amino acids: CASSIEWCAWRDRGYEQYF. Supplemented by reference TRBV19 and TRBJ2-7, the full variable domain reads DGGITQSPKYLFRKEGQNVTLSCEQNLNHDAMYWYRQDPGQGLRLIYYSQIVNDFQKGDIAEGYSVSREKKESFPLTVTSAQKNPTAFYLCASSIEWCAWRDRGYEQYFGPGTRLTVT.

V is TRBV19 and J is TRBJ2-6; 8 bases are shared with TRBD1. Germline V gene sequence: CDR1 LNHDA, CDR2 SQIVND (reference sequence). The CDR3 totals 16 residues. V dropped 4 bases and J dropped 1; count of bases not matched to a gene: 3. CDR3 bases: TGTGCCAGTAGTAACCGACAGGGGTCTGGGGCCAACGTCCTGACTTTC. It is translated as CASSNRQGSGANVLTF.

The chain recombines TRBV5-6 with TRBJ2-7, with D unclear. V was trimmed by 3 bases and J by 2 bases, leaving 12 bases between them. The length of the CDR3 is 14 residues. Germline lookup yields CDR1 SGHDT and CDR2 YYEEEE. The CDR3 protein is CASSSTRVPYEQYF. DNA for the CDR3: TGTGCCAGCAGCTCTACCCGGGTCCCCTACGAGCAGTACTTC.

CDR3 in DNA: TGTGCCAGCAGCTGGGGTAGCGGGGACACCCAGTACTTC. Amino acid sequence: CASSWGSGDTQYF. V usage is TRBV12-3 or TRBV12-4 and J usage is TRBJ2-5; 8 bases match TRBD2. V dropped 6 bases and J dropped 8; count of bases not matched to a gene: 8. CDR3 size: 13 residues.

This chain joins TRBV5-4 and TRBJ1-1, with TRBD1 matching 7 bases. J lost 0 bases, V lost 4 bases, and 6 bases had no gene match. Germline V lookup: CDR1 SGHNT, CDR2 YYREEE (reference sequence). The CDR3 is 15 amino acids. CDR3 region: CASSAETGMNTEAFF. The CDR3 DNA is TGTGCCAGCAGCGCCGAGACAGGGATGAACACTGAAGCTTTCTTT.

The chain has TRBV3-1 (or the pseudogene TRBV3-2) and TRBJ2-5, with a tentative D call TRBD2 (6 bases). The V end lost 0 bases, the J end lost 5 bases, and 13 bases lay between the germline ends. The CDR3 consists of 15 residues. CDR1 is LGHDT and CDR2 is YNNKEL in the germline V gene (reference sequence). CDR3 in amino acids: CASSQDPGTQETQYF. CDR3 nucleotide sequence: TGTGCCAGCAGCCAAGATCCCGGGACTCAGGAGACCCAGTACTTC.

The chain employs TRBV2 and TRBJ2-5; tentatively, D is TRBD1 (5 bases). Germline CDR1 is SNHLY and CDR2 is FYNNEI. The CDR3 has 15 amino acids. Trimming took 3 bases from V and 2 from J, leaving 13 bases between them. The CDR3 reads CASSDSAGPQETQYF. In nucleotides, the CDR3 is TGTGCCAGCAGTGATTCGGCAGGGCCGCAAGAGACCCAGTACTTC.